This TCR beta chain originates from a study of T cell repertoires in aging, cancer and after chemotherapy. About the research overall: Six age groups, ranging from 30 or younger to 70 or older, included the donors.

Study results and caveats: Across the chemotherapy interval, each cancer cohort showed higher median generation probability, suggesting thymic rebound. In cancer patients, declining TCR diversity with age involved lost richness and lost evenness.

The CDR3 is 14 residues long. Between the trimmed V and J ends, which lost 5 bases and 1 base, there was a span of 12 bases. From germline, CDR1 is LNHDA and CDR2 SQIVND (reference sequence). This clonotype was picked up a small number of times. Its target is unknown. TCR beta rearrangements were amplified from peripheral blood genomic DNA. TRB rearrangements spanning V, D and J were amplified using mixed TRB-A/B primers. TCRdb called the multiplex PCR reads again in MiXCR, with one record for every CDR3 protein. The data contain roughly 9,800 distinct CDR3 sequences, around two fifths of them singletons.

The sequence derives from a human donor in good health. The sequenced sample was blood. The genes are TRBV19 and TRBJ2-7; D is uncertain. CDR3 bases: TGTGCCAGTAGTCTCAAGACCGGTTCCTACGAGCAGTACGTC. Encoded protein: CASSLKTGSYEQYV.